This TCR beta chain derives from a study of T cells in Graves' hyperthyroidism and ophthalmopathy. A lack of ophthalmopathy progression within 18 months defined stable Graves' hyperthyroidism. Subjects aged 18 to 65 presented with newly diagnosed hyperthyroidism of less than 2 months' duration. PBMCs were sourced from 9 to 10 ml fresh peripheral blood. Authors of the study amplified TCR beta CDR3 regions from RNA transcripts. First-round RT-PCR with HTBI primers amplified the TCR CDR3 region. MiXCR, applied by TCRdb to the multiplex PCR reads, yields one record per CDR3 protein. Here the sample spans more than 300,000 distinct CDR3 sequences, around 14% being singletons. CDR1 DFQATT and CDR2 SNEGSKA come from the germline V gene (reference sequence). The CDR3 runs to 15 residues. Trimming took 3 bases from V and 4 from J, leaving 18 bases between them.

This receptor was identified in a woman aged 55-75 years with Graves' hyperthyroidism. The chain recombines TRBV20-1 with TRBJ1-1; TRBD1 is a possible D gene (5 bases). The sample taken for sequencing was blood. The DNA for the CDR3 is TGCAGTGCTAGTGAGTGGTCCGGGAGGGGCACTGAAGCTTTCTTT. As protein: CSASEWSGRGTEAFF.